This is a list of T cell receptor beta chains from one sample in a study of shared clonotypes between healthy human individuals. The data were produced by immunoSEQ multiplex PCR, yet TCRdb's version contains in-frame clones alone and is incomplete. This sample has approximately 1,500,000 clones; over 95% occur once, and the top ten carry 1.2%. The sequencing input was naive CD4+ T cells sorted from blood. These receptors were taken from a man in his thirties or forties in good health. The CDR3 runs from the conserved cysteine through the conserved F or W. A D gene is named only where the DNA matches it firmly. The size entry is marked missing in some rows and otherwise reads once, few, many or a size class.

>TRBJ2-2|.|.|TRBV2
TGTGCCAGCAGAGGGGAACAACAGGGGAGGGACACCGGGGAGCTGTTTTTT
CASRGEQQGRDTGELFF
>TRBJ1-2|.|.|TRBV14
TGTGCCAGCAGCCAAGACGTATATGATTCTGGGTTTTCGCCATTCACCTTC
CASSQDVYDSGFSPFTF
>TRBJ1-1|once|.|TRBV5-6
TGTGCCAGCAGCGGCGGGGCAGCTGAAGCTTTCTTT
CASSGGAAEAFF
>TRBJ2-5|.|TRBD2|TRBV30
TGTGCCTGGAGGGCGTGGGGGGGCCAAGAGACCCAGTACTTC
CAWRAWGGQETQYF
>TRBJ1-1|.|.|TRBV2
TGTGCCAGCAGAGGACAGCCCATGAACACTGAAGCTTTCTTT
CASRGQPMNTEAFF
>TRBJ2-1|.|.|TRBV7-8
TGTGCCAGCAGCTCTACCCCTAGCTCCTACAATGAGCAGTTCTTC
CASSSTPSSYNEQFF
>TRBJ1-4|once|.|TRBV7-2
TGTGCCAGCAGCTCCCCTAATGAAAAACTGTTTTTT
CASSSPNEKLFF
>TRBJ1-5|once|.|TRBV5-5
TGTGCCAGCAGCCCGGGACCCAGGCGGGGGAATCAGCCCCAGCATTTT
CASSPGPRRGNQPQHF
>TRBJ2-7|.|.|TRBV2
TGTGCCAGCAGTGGAGTCGGGTGGGGGGTCTACGAGCAGTACTTC
CASSGVGWGVYEQYF
>TRBJ2-1|.|.|TRBV9
TGTGCCAGCAGCGTAGGGGTCCGGGGTGAGCAGTTCTTC
CASSVGVRGEQFF
>TRBJ1-5|.|TRBD1|TRBV19
TGTGCCAGTAACCAAAGACAGGGGTATTACCAGCCCCAGCATTTT
CASNQRQGYYQPQHF
>TRBJ1-2|.|.|TRBV28
TGTGCCAGCAGTTTGGATGGGAACTATGGCTACACCTTC
CASSLDGNYGYTF
>TRBJ2-1|.|TRBD1|TRBV7-9
TGTGCCAGCAGCCGCGGACAGGGGGCCTACAATGAGCAGTTCTTC
CASSRGQGAYNEQFF
>TRBJ1-5|.|.|TRBV28
TGTGCCAGCAGCCACTCTAATCAGCCCCAGCATTTT
CASSHSNQPQHF
>TRBJ2-1|.|.|TRBV7-9
TGTGCCAGCAGCTTCCAGAGTATCTCTTCCCTCACCTACAATGAGCAGTTCTTC
CASSFQSISSLTYNEQFF
>TRBJ1-4|.|.|TRBV5-8
TGTGCCAGCAGCCTGGGGACTGCCTTGGGTGAAAAACTGTTTTTT
CASSLGTALGEKLFF
>TRBJ2-1|.|.|TRBV7-2
TGTGCCAGCAGCTTCCCCACTCGACTAGTAGGGAACAATGAGCAGTTCTTC
CASSFPTRLVGNNEQFF
>TRBJ2-7|.|.|TRBV29-1
TGCAGCGTTGTAAAAACGAGCTCCTACGAGCAGTACTTC
CSVVKTSSYEQYF
>TRBJ1-1|.|TRBD1|TRBV19
TGTGCCAGTAGTAAGGGGGCACTGGTAGCTTTCTTT
CASSKGALVAFF
>TRBJ2-1|.|TRBD2|TRBV11-2
TGTGCCAGCAGCCCCGGACTAGCGGGAGGCAATGAGCAGTTCTTC
CASSPGLAGGNEQFF
>TRBJ2-3|.|TRBD2|TRBV19
TGTGCCTCGGCGGGTCTAGCGGGAGTTCTTACAGATACGCGGTATTTT
CASAGLAGVLTDTRYF
>TRBJ1-1|.|.|TRBV27
TGTGCCAGCAGTTTGGAGGGGGTGAACACTGAAGCTTTCTTT
CASSLEGVNTEAFF
>TRBJ2-1|.|.|TRBV5-1
TGCGCCAGCAGCTTGGATTTCGATGAGCAGTTCTTC
CASSLDFDEQFF
>TRBJ2-7|.|.|TRBV5-5
TGTGCCAGCAGCTTGCAGGGTCCAACCTACGAGCAGTACTTC
CASSLQGPTYEQYF
>TRBJ2-1|.|TRBD2|TRBV5-4
TGTGCCAGCGGGCCGGGGACTAGCGTAGGTTTAGAGCAGTTCTTC
CASGPGTSVGLEQFF
>TRBJ2-3|.|.|TRBV4-2
TGTGCCAGCAGCCAACCCGGACAAATCCCGGGCACAGATACGCAGTATTTT
CASSQPGQIPGTDTQYF
>TRBJ2-5|.|.|TRBV6-1
TGTGCCAGCAGTCCCGGGAGTCGGGAGACCCAGTACTTC
CASSPGSRETQYF
>TRBJ2-1|.|TRBD2|TRBV6-1
TGTGCCAGCATAGCGGGAGCTCTTTCACATGAGCAGTTCTTC
CASIAGALSHEQFF
>TRBJ2-1|.|TRBD2|TRBV7-6
TGTGCCAGCCGGGGGCTAGCGGGAGGGCCAGTCAATGAGCAGTTCTTC
CASRGLAGGPVNEQFF
>TRBJ2-4|.|.|TRBV2
TGTGCCAGCATAGACCGACAGGTCGTAGCCAAAAACATTCAGTACTTC
CASIDRQVVAKNIQYF
>TRBJ2-1|.|.|TRBV18
TGTGCCAGCTCACCAAGAAGGGGTGCGGACCACAATGAGCAGTTCTTC
CASSPRRGADHNEQFF
>TRBJ2-1|.|TRBD2|TRBV7-2
TGTGCCAGCAGCCCGGGGGGACTAGCAGGGGCTCAGTTCTTC
CASSPGGLAGAQFF
>TRBJ1-2|once|TRBD1|TRBV5-1
TGCGCCAGCAGCTTGGCAGGGGGTGGCTACACCTTC
CASSLAGGGYTF
>TRBJ2-1|.|TRBD2|TRBV11-2
TGTGCCAGCAGCTTAGTCGCTAGCGGGACCGTCCATGAGCAGTTCTTC
CASSLVASGTVHEQFF
>TRBJ2-3|.|.|TRBV2
TGTGCCAGCAGTGAGGGCGGGATCGGGGCAGATACGCAGTATTTT
CASSEGGIGADTQYF
>TRBJ2-7|.|.|TRBV5-5
TGTGCCAGCAGCTTGGTTGTTACCTACGAGCAGTACTTC
CASSLVVTYEQYF
>TRBJ2-7|.|.|TRBV11-2
TGTGCCAGCAGCTTAGATCCCGCCCACCAGTACTTC
CASSLDPAHQYF
>TRBJ2-1|.|.|TRBV6-1
TGTGCCAGCAGTGAAGGGACAGACTCAATGCGGCAGTTCTTC
CASSEGTDSMRQFF
>TRBJ2-7|.|TRBD2|TRBV5-6
TGTGCCAGCAGCCAGGCGGGGGCCTACGAGCAGTACTTC
CASSQAGAYEQYF
>TRBJ1-1|.|.|TRBV25-1
TGTGCCAGCTCAGGGAGGGTGGACACTGAAGCTTTCTTT
CASSGRVDTEAFF
>TRBJ1-5|.|.|TRBV10-3
TGTGCCATCAGTGCGGGGAAGCACGAGCCCCAGCATTTT
CAISAGKHEPQHF
>TRBJ2-1|.|.|TRBV27
TGTGCCAGCAGTTCTTGGGCCTACAATGAGCAGTTCTTC
CASSSWAYNEQFF
>TRBJ1-1|once|.|TRBV9
TGTGCCAGCAGGAGGGAGGGGTCCGAAGCTTTCTTT
CASRREGSEAFF
>TRBJ2-7|once|TRBD2|TRBV4-1
TGCGCCAGCAGCCAAGGCCGGCTTAGCGGGAGAAAAAACGAGCAGTACTTC
CASSQGRLSGRKNEQYF
>TRBJ2-3|.|TRBD2|TRBV27
TGTGCCAGCACCCCCGGACTAGCGGGAACAGATACGCAGTATTTT
CASTPGLAGTDTQYF
>TRBJ2-2|once|.|TRBV7-6
TGTGCCAGCAGCCGAAATAGGGCCGGGGAGCTGTTTTTT
CASSRNRAGELFF
>TRBJ2-1|.|TRBD2|TRBV5-4
TGTGCCAGCAGCTCTAGCGGGAGGGACTACAATGAGCAGTTCTTC
CASSSSGRDYNEQFF
>TRBJ1-1|.|.|TRBV20-1
TGCAGTGCTAAAAAGACGGTTGAAGCTTTCTTT
CSAKKTVEAFF
>TRBJ2-7|.|.|TRBV2
TGTGCCAGCAGTTCGGGAGTCTCTAACGAGCAGTACTTC
CASSSGVSNEQYF
>TRBJ2-7|.|TRBD2|TRBV19
TGTGCCAGTAGTATAACTAGCGGGAGCTCCTACGAGCAGTACTTC
CASSITSGSSYEQYF